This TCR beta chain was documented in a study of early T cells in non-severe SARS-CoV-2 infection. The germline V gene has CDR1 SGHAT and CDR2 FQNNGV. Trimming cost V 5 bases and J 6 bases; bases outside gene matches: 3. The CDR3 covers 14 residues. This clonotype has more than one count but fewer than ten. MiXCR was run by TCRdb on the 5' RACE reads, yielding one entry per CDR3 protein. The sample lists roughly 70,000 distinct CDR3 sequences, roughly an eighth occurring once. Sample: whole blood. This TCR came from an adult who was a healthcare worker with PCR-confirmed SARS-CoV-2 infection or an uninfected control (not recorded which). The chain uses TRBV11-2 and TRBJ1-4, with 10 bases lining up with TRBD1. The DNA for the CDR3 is TGTGCCAGCAGCCCGGGACAGGGGTATGAAAAACTGTTTTTT. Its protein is CASSPGQGYEKLFF. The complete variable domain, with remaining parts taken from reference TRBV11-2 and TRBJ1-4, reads EAGVAQSPRYKIIEKRQSVAFWCNPISGHATLYWYQQILGQGPKLLIQFQNNGVVDDSQLPKDRFSAERLKGVDSTLKIQPAKLEDSAVYLCASSPGQGYEKLFFGSGTQLSVL.